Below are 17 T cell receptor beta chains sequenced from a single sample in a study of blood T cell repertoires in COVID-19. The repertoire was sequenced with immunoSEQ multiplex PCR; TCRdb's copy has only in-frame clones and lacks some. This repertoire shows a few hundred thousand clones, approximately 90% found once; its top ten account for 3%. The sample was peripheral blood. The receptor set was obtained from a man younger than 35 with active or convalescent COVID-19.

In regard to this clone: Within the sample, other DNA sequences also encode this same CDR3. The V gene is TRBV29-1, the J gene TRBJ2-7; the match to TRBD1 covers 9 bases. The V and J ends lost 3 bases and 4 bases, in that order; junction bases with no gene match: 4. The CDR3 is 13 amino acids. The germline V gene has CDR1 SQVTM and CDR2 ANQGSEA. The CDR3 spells CSVEDRGGYEQYF. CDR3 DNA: TGCAGCGTTGAGGACAGGGGTGGGTACGAGCAGTACTTC.

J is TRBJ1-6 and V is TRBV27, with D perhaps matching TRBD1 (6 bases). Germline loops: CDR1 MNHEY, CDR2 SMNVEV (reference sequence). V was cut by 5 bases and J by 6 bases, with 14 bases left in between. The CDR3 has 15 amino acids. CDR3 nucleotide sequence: TGTGCCAGCAGTAGCAAGGGGGATGGTAATTCACCCCTCCACTTT. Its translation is CASSSKGDGNSPLHF.

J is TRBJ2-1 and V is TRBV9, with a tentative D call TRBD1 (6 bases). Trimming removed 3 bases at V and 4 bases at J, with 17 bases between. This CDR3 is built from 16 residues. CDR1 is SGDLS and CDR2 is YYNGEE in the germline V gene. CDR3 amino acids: CASSEDPGTHYNEQFF. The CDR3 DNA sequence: TGTGCCAGCAGCGAGGACCCCGGGACACATTACAATGAGCAGTTCTTC.

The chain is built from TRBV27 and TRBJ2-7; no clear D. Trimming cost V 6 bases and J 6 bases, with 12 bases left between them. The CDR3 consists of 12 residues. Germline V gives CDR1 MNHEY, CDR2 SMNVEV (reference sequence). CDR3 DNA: TGTGCCAGCAGATCACACGTTCGCGAGCAGTACTTC. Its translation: CASRSHVREQYF.

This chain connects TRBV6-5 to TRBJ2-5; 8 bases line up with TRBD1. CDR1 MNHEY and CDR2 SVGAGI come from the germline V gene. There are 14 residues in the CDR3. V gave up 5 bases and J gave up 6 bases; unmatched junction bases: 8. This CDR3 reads CASSQDRVGKTQYF. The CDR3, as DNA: TGTGCCAGCAGTCAGGACAGGGTCGGAAAGACCCAGTACTTC.

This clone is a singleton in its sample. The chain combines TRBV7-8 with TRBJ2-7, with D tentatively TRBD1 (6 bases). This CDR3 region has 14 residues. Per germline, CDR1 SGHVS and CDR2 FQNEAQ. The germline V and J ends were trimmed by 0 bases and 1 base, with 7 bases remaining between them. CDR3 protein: CASSLARGSYEQYF. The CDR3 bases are TGTGCCAGCAGCTTAGCGAGGGGGTCCTACGAGCAGTACTTC.

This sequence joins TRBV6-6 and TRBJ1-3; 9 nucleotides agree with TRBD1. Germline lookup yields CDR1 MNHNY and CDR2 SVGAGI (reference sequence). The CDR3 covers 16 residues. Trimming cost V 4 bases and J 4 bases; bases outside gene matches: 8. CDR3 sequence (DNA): TGTGCCAGCAGTTTGTCCCCGACAGGGGGAGGAAACACCATATATTTT. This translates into CASSLSPTGGGNTIYF.

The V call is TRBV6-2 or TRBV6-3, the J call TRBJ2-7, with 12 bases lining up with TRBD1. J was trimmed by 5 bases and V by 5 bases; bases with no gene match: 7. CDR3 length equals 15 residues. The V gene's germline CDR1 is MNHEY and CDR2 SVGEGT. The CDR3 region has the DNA TGTGCCAGCAGTAAACCGGGACAGGGGGCGAACGAGCAGTACTTC. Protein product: CASSKPGQGANEQYF.

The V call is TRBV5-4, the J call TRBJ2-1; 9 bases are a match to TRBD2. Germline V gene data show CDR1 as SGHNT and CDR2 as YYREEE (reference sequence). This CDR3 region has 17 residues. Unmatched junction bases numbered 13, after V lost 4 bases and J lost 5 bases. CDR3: CASSPGAGTSRDNEQFF. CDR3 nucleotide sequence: TGTGCCAGCAGCCCGGGGGCCGGGACTAGCAGGGACAATGAGCAGTTCTTC.

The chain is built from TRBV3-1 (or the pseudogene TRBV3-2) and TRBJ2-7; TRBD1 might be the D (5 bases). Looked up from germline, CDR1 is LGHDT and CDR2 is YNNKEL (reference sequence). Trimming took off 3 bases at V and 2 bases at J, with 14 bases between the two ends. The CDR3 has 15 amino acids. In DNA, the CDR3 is TGTGCCAGCAGCCATACAGGTTCCATAACCTACGAGCAGTACTTC. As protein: CASSHTGSITYEQYF.

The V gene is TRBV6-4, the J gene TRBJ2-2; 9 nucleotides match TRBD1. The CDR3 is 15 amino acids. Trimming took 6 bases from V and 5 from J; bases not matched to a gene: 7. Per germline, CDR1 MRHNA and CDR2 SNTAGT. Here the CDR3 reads CASRPGQGRTGELFF. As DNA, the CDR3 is TGTGCCAGCAGACCGGGACAGGGTCGGACCGGGGAGCTGTTTTTT.

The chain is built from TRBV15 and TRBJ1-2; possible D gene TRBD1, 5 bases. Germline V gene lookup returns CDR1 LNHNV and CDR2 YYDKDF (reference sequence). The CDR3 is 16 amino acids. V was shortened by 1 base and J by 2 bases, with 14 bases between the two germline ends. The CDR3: CATSRAEGYRNYGYTF. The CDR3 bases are TGTGCCACCAGCAGAGCGGAGGGGTATAGGAACTATGGCTACACCTTC.

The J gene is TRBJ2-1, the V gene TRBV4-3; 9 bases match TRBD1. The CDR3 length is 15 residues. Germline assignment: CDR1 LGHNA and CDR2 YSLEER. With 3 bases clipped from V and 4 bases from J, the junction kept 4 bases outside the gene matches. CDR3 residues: CASSQGGQGYNEQFF. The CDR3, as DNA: TGCGCCAGCAGCCAGGGGGGACAGGGATACAATGAGCAGTTCTTC.

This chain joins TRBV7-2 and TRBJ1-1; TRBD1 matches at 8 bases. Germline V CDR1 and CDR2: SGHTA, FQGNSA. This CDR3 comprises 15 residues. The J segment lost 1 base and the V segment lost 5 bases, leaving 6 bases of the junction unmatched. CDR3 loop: CASSRWQGANTEAFF. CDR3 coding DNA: TGTGCCAGCAGCCGGTGGCAGGGGGCGAACACTGAAGCTTTCTTT.

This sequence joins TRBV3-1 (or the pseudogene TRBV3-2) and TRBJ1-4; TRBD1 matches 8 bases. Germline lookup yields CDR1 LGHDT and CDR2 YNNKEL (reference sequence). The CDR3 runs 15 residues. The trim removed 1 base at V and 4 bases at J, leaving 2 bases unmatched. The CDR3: CASSQADRGNEKLFF. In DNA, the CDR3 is TGTGCCAGCAGCCAAGCAGACAGGGGTAATGAAAAACTGTTTTTT.

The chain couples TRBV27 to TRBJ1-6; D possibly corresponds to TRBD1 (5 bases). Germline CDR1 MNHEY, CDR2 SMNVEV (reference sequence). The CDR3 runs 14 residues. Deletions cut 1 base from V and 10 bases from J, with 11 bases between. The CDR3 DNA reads TGTGCCAGCAGTTTATTGGGGGGAGGCTCACCCCTCCACTTT. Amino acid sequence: CASSLLGGGSPLHF.

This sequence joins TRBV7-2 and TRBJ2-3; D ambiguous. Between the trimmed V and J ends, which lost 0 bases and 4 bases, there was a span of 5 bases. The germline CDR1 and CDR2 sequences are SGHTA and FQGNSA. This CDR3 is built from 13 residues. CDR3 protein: CASSLAPADTQYF. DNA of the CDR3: TGTGCCAGCAGCTTAGCCCCCGCAGATACGCAGTATTTT.